This T cell receptor beta chain is from a study of shared clonotypes between healthy human individuals. Broader study findings: On the whole, naive subsets had larger estimated richness than memory subsets had. Of the naive CD4 clonotypes, around 4.7% were shared across a few donors.

As to this clone: Antigen specificity is unknown.

The CD4+ fraction was divided into a CD45RA+ naive subset and a CD45RA-negative memory subset. Generated by immunoSEQ multiplex PCR, the TCRdb table keeps only in-frame clones and is missing some. The sample has roughly 2,500,000 clones, over 85% seen once. Germline-derived CDR1 and CDR2 are LGHNA and YNFKEQ. The CDR3 spans 16 residues. Trimming removed 0 bases from V and 4 bases from J, with 15 bases in between. This rearrangement joins TRBV4-2 to TRBJ1-2; no definite D call. The specimen sequenced was naive CD4+ T cells from PBMCs. Subset specified: CD45RA+ positively selected. The clonotype was recovered from a young man in good health. Some clones in this sample may be carry-over from other donors' samples. The CDR3: CASSQDVRNPFYGYTF. The CDR3 bases are TGTGCCAGCAGCCAAGACGTCCGGAACCCATTCTATGGCTACACCTTC.